What follows are 13 T cell receptor beta chains derived from one specimen sequenced in a study of CXCR3-negative and CXCR3-positive naive CD8 T cells (dated by TCRdb to about 2019). Sequencing was carried out with a NextSeq 550. The Human TCR Profiling Kit (MiLaboratory) was used to make UMI-labeled 5' RACE TRB cDNA libraries. TCRdb reprocessed the reads and lists each CDR3 protein sequence as a single entry, with no DNA. The sample table on file contains some 50,000 distinct CDR3 sequences. Around 1.5% of the sample rests with the top ten. Sequencing was performed on naive CXCR3- CD8+ T cells from blood. In light of the paper, this sample's cell subset or site label describes: CD45RO-CCR7+CD27+CD95- naive CD8+ T cells lacking CXCR3 (TNR3-). These receptors were obtained from a human donor in good health. Some clones in this sample may be carry-over from other donors' samples.

The chain combines TRBV6-4 with TRBJ2-2; the TCRdb call, TRBD2, lacks DNA for checking. The CDR3 extends over 16 amino acids. The germline CDR1 and CDR2 sequences are MRHNA and SNTAGT. The CDR3 protein is CASSDSGGANTGELFF.

V usage is TRBV28 and J usage is TRBJ2-7. Germline CDR1 reads MDHEN; CDR2 reads SYDVKM. The CDR3 extends over 13 amino acids. CDR3 region: CASSLQPTYEQYF.

V gene TRBV3-1 combines with J gene TRBJ2-1; the TCRdb D gene call, TRBD1, has no DNA to confirm it. This CDR3 comprises 15 residues. CDR1 is LGHDT, CDR2 YNNKEL, per germline (reference sequence). CDR3 sequence reads: CASSQLPGQGWEQFF.

This clonotype shows up as medium-sized by frequency. The chain is built from TRBV5-1 and TRBJ2-2. The germline V gene has CDR1 SGHRS and CDR2 YFSETQ. The CDR3 contains 12 residues. CDR3: CASSYNTGELFF.

The chain couples TRBV28 to TRBJ2-2; TCRdb indicates TRBD2, and absent DNA this call remains unverified. This CDR3 region has 15 residues. From germline, CDR1 is MDHEN and CDR2 SYDVKM. The CDR3 sequence: CASSLLAHVPGELFF.

The genes are TRBV20-1 and TRBJ2-2; there is no DNA to check the TCRdb D call of TRBD1. Germline V gene data show CDR1 as DFQATT and CDR2 as SNEGSKA (reference sequence). The CDR3 extends over 16 amino acids. The CDR3 region is CSASFSGDRVGGELFF.

V gene TRBV6-5 combines with J gene TRBJ2-1; TCRdb reports TRBD1, a call that lacks DNA to check it against. Germline-derived CDR1 and CDR2 are MNHEY and SVGAGI. CDR3 size: 14 residues. Here the CDR3 reads CASSYGGQGREQFF.

CDR3 sequence reads: CSVEGEDGPTEAFF. The chain links TRBV29-1 to TRBJ1-1. CDR1 SQVTM and CDR2 ANQGSEA come from the germline V gene. This CDR3 contains 14 residues.

This sequence joins TRBV20-1 and TRBJ2-1; there is no DNA to check the TCRdb D call of TRBD1. CDR1 and CDR2 (germline): DFQATT, SNEGSKA (reference sequence). The CDR3 runs 12 residues. CDR3 sequence: CSANAGQYEQFF.

The chain employs TRBV7-9 and TRBJ1-1. Germline CDR1 reads SEHNR; CDR2 reads FQNEAQ (reference sequence). The CDR3 is 15 residues long. The CDR3 loop reads CASSLGGRMNTEAFF.

The genes are TRBV29-1 and TRBJ1-1. From germline, CDR1 is SQVTM and CDR2 ANQGSEA. There are 13 residues in the CDR3. The CDR3 is CSVDASGNTEAFF. Full variable domain (outside the CDR3, taken from reference TRBV29-1 and TRBJ1-1): SAVISQKPSRDICQRGTSLTIQCQVDSQVTMMFWYRQQPGQSLTLIATANQGSEATYESGFVIDKFPISRPNLTFSTLTVSNMSPEDSSIYLCSVDASGNTEAFFGQGTRLTVV.

The V and J genes are TRBV20-1 and TRBJ1-5. The CDR3 has 13 amino acids. Germline V gene data show CDR1 as DFQATT and CDR2 as SNEGSKA (reference sequence). This CDR3 is CSAREVGGQPQHF.

The chain couples TRBV5-1 to TRBJ2-3. The CDR3 loop spans 12 amino acids. The germline V gene encodes CDR1 SGHRS and CDR2 YFSETQ. The CDR3 is CASNGDTDTQYF.